This TCR beta chain was observed in a study of cytomegalovirus exposure and HLA in healthy donors. Findings of the study overall: The number of N-insertions in an Asian-associated ancestry cluster was reportedly below the approximately 700-donor mean in a later analysis. Later analysis indicated greater clonal expansion among HLA-associated TCR beta chains than among equally common other chains.

Trimming shortened V by 4 bases and J by 4 bases, and 11 bases separated the two germline ends. Germline assignment: CDR1 SGHDT and CDR2 YYEEEE. There are 13 residues in the CDR3. As to this clone: Its antigen is unknown.

Use of 60 Vbeta and 13 Jbeta primers characterized the PCR. Measured with immunoSEQ multiplex PCR; TCRdb has only the in-frame clones, and not every one. The sample includes roughly 120,000 clones, approximately 76% seen only once; the top ten take about 32%. The chain is built from TRBV5-6 and TRBJ1-2, with D perhaps matching TRBD1 (5 bases). Material for sequencing was PBMCs. This clonotype was sampled from a man aged 55-75 years in good health and CMV-seropositive. CDR3 sequence reads: CASSPGGFYGYTF. CDR3 bases: TGTGCCAGCAGCCCGGGGGGGTTCTATGGCTACACCTTC.